Presented here are 18 T cell receptor beta chains from one specimen sequenced in a study of blood T cell repertoires in COVID-19. Sequenced by immunoSEQ multiplex PCR; TCRdb stores in-frame clones only, minus some. The profile shows 200,000 to 300,000 clones, around 83% of them singletons. The sequenced sample consisted of peripheral blood. The source is a woman between 55 and 75 years old with active or convalescent COVID-19.

This clone was seen a few times. The chain couples TRBV7-2 to TRBJ2-1; maybe TRBD2 (6 bases). The V end lost 5 bases, the J end lost 5 bases, and 16 bases lay between the germline ends. Germline CDR1 and CDR2: SGHTA and FQGNSA. The CDR3 contains 15 residues. DNA of the CDR3: TGTGCCAGCAGCCGGGACTTCTTCATGAACAATGAGCAGTTCTTC. This sequence encodes CASSRDFFMNNEQFF.

The V gene is TRBV6-5, the J gene TRBJ1-6, with D unresolved. This CDR3 spans 14 amino acids. Between the trimmed V and J ends, which lost 6 bases and 7 bases, there was a span of 13 bases. CDR1 is MNHEY, CDR2 SVGAGI, per germline. CDR3: CASSPRTGNSPLHF. For the CDR3, the DNA is TGTGCCAGCAGCCCCAGGACTGGGAATTCACCCCTCCACTTT.

Comment on this clone: Mismatch with germline at one junction end may stem from a read error. CDR3 protein: CAISESQGPGEDF. As DNA, the CDR3 is TGTGCCATCAGTGAGTCGCAGGGGCCAGGTGAGGACTTC. J is TRBJ2-5 and V is TRBV10-3; TRBD1 might be the D (6 bases). Germline CDR1 reads ENHRY; CDR2 reads SYGVKD. The CDR3 runs 13 residues.

This clone turned up a few times. V is TRBV2 and J is TRBJ2-7, with 8 bases that match TRBD1. V shed 7 bases and J 5 bases; nucleotides not matched to a gene: 10. Looked up from germline, CDR1 is SNHLY and CDR2 is FYNNEI. CDR3 length: 14 amino acids. The CDR3: CASTPGTGFNEQYF. The CDR3 DNA follows: TGTGCCAGCACCCCCGGGACAGGCTTTAACGAGCAGTACTTC.

The genes are TRBV5-1 and TRBJ1-1; tentatively, D is TRBD1 (6 bases). The ends were cut back, 7 bases at V and 1 base at J, with 11 bases in the middle. Germline V CDR1 and CDR2: SGHRS, YFSETQ. The CDR3 contains 13 residues. The CDR3 DNA is TGCGCCAGCGGTCAGGGGTCGAACACTGAAGCTTTCTTT. Translating it yields CASGQGSNTEAFF.

The chain recombines TRBV6-1 with TRBJ1-1; no clear D. The CDR3 sequence is 16 residues long. The germline V and J ends were trimmed by 0 bases and 2 bases, with 13 bases remaining between them. The germline V gene encodes CDR1 MNHNS and CDR2 SASEGT. The CDR3 loop is CASSEAFGRKNTEAFF. The DNA of the CDR3 is TGTGCCAGCAGTGAAGCCTTCGGCAGGAAAAACACTGAAGCTTTCTTT.

The J gene is TRBJ2-1, the V gene TRBV7-9; no definite D call. CDR1 is SEHNR, CDR2 FQNEAQ, per germline (reference sequence). V lost 1 base and J lost 7, with 11 bases in between. CDR3 length: 14 residues. DNA for the CDR3: TGTGCCAGCAGCTTAGGAGGCTCCTTGAATGAGCAGTTCTTC. It is translated as CASSLGGSLNEQFF.

This chain connects TRBV18 to TRBJ1-3; D is possibly TRBD1 (5 bases). V was shortened by 2 bases and J by 0 bases, with 8 bases between the two germline ends. CDR1 is KGHSH and CDR2 is LQKENI in the germline V gene. CDR3 length: 15 amino acids. The CDR3 bases are TGTGCCAGCTCACCAGAGGACACCTCTGGAAACACCATATATTTT. This codes for CASSPEDTSGNTIYF.

V gene TRBV6-2 or TRBV6-3 combines with J gene TRBJ2-1, with TRBD1 matching over 8 bases. J was trimmed by 6 bases and V by 2 bases; bases with no gene match: 6. The CDR3 extends over 15 amino acids. The germline gives CDR1 MNHEY, CDR2 SVGEGT. CDR3 in DNA: TGTGCCAGCAGTTACATGGACAGGGTGGTCAATGAGCAGTTCTTC. Translated, it gives CASSYMDRVVNEQFF.

CDR3 in amino acids: CASSQDSRTVGRNIQYF. In DNA, the CDR3 is TGCGCCAGCAGCCAAGACTCCCGGACAGTCGGTCGGAACATTCAGTACTTC. The rearrangement joins TRBV4-1 to TRBJ2-4, with D tentatively TRBD1 (6 bases). The CDR3 loop spans 17 amino acids. Germline CDR1 is MGHRA and CDR2 is YSYEKL. Deletions cut 0 bases from V and 7 bases from J, with 19 bases between.

This clone occurred a few times. V is TRBV30 and J is TRBJ1-5; D gene ambiguous. In germline, CDR1 is GTSNPN, CDR2 SVGIG (reference sequence). V was cut by 3 bases and J by 7 bases, with 10 bases left in between. This CDR3 region has 12 residues. The CDR3 here is CAWRSPGQPQHF. Written as DNA, the CDR3 is TGTGCCTGGAGGAGCCCCGGGCAGCCCCAGCATTTT.

The J gene is TRBJ2-2, the V gene TRBV18; 7 bases match TRBD1. The CDR3 runs 15 residues. Germline V gene sequence: CDR1 KGHSH, CDR2 LQKENI. J was trimmed by 1 base and V by 5 bases; bases with no gene match: 4. CDR3 sequence (DNA): TGTGCCAGCTCAAGACGACAGGGGAACACCGGGGAGCTGTTTTTT. It encodes CASSRRQGNTGELFF.

The chain uses TRBV30 and TRBJ2-1; 10 nucleotides match TRBD2. The V gene end was trimmed by 2 bases and the J gene end by 5 bases; junction bases not matched to a gene: 9. The CDR3 contains 16 residues. Germline V CDR1 and CDR2: GTSNPN, SVGIG (reference sequence). The CDR3 DNA reads TGTGCCTGGAGTCGTGTGCTAGCGGGGGCCAACAATGAGCAGTTCTTC. Its translation is CAWSRVLAGANNEQFF.

The chain combines TRBV21-1 with TRBJ1-4; TRBD1 was called by the table and not checked on the DNA. TRBV21-1 is a pseudogene segment. This CDR3 is built from 16 residues. For the CDR3, the DNA is TGTGCCAGCACCCTCGGGACACCCTTTGCGAATGAAAAACTGTTTTTT. Its protein is CASTLGTPFANEKLFF.

The J gene is TRBJ2-7, the V gene TRBV9, with TRBD2 matching over 15 bases. J gave up 6 bases and V 3 bases, and 4 bases lay outside the gene matches. Looked up from germline, CDR1 is SGDLS and CDR2 is YYNGEE. CDR3 length: 15 residues. DNA for the CDR3: TGTGCCAGCAGCGACGGACTAGCGGGGGGGCGCGAGCAGTACTTC. As protein: CASSDGLAGGREQYF.

The V call is TRBV7-8, the J call TRBJ2-2; TRBD1 is a possible D gene (6 bases). In germline, CDR1 is SGHVS, CDR2 FQNEAQ. This CDR3 is 15 amino acids long. The V gene lost 5 bases and the J gene lost 1 base, with 11 bases spanning the gap. The CDR3 loop reads CASSQWTVNTGELFF. CDR3 DNA: TGTGCCAGCAGCCAATGGACAGTGAACACCGGGGAGCTGTTTTTT.

The rearrangement uses TRBV27 and TRBJ2-3, with 11 bases identical to TRBD2. The J segment lost 6 bases and the V segment lost 5 bases, leaving 10 bases of the junction unmatched. In germline, CDR1 is MNHEY, CDR2 SMNVEV (reference sequence). The CDR3 covers 16 residues. The CDR3, as DNA: TGTGCCAGCAGTCCCTGGCTAGCGGGGGGTATGGATACGCAGTATTTT. Translated: CASSPWLAGGMDTQYF.

The rearrangement joins TRBV25-1 to TRBJ1-2; D is uncertain. This CDR3 has 13 amino acids. The V gene lost 1 base and the J gene lost 7 bases, with 10 bases spanning the gap. Germline V gene sequence: CDR1 MGHDK, CDR2 SYGVNS. CDR3 coding DNA: TGTGCCAGCAGTGAATTAATGGGCAGTGGCTACACCTTC. It specifies CASSELMGSGYTF.